This TCR beta chain is drawn from a study of T cell repertoires in cytomegalovirus infection (dated by TCRdb to about 2019). About the study as a whole: Recently identified HLA-C-restricted CMV epitopes, whose presentation resists viral immunomodulation, were targeted by peptide stimulations together with well-studied HLA-B-restricted epitopes. Because public TCR beta signatures pointed to carriage of CMV infection together with the matching HLA type, the HLA type of each donor mattered for the analysis.

V and J lose 6 bases and 0 bases, and a span of 11 bases separates them. Reading from cysteine to phenylalanine, the CDR3 counts 14 amino acids. Only the CDR3 part of the read is kept: 42 bases, read in frame from the first base. The germline V gene encodes CDR1 WNHNN and CDR2 SYGVQD (reference sequence). Summary of the overall study and its limitations: In both this cohort and an independent cohort of more than 350 donors, the cumulative frequency of public TCR beta family members distinguished carriers of CMV infection plus the relevant HLA type. In the ex vivo response, HLA-C-restricted CMV-specific TCR beta clonotypes were dominant, and in two of eight donors the single most frequent clonotype came from this HLA-C-restricted group.

These reads were obtained on an Illumina HiSeq 1500. TCRdb redid the processing of the public reads, applying fastp at Q25 and MiXCR, and retained in-frame beta chains. One record per CDR3 amino acid sequence lists the most common genes and DNA. The sample table records 300,000 or so distinct CDR3 sequences; approximately 25% of these occur just once. The ten largest clonotypes hold 13% of the sample. The treatment or condition label for this specimen denotes: in vitro stimulation with specific CMV peptide epitopes to enrich CMV-specific T cells. As to this clonotype: Its antigen remains undetermined. No much larger clonotype is one base removed from it; base qualities were not supplied.

Recombination connected TRBV10-1 to TRBJ1-1; the D gene is perhaps TRBD1, on 6 matching bases. This TCR was sampled from a human donor in good health (CMV status not recorded). Some clones in this sample may be carry-over from other donors' samples. The sample was cultured PBMCs, taken from culture after CMV antigen stimulation. The encoded CDR3 is CASSATGMNTEAFF. Here is the DNA: TGCGCCAGCAGCGCCACAGGGATGAACACTGAAGCTTTCTTT.